The 10 T cell receptor beta chains reported below all come from one sample, sequenced in a study of T cell repertoires in cytomegalovirus infection. No antigen has been assigned to these receptors. TCRdb fed the reads into MiXCR, producing one record per CDR3 protein. The sample records around 300,000 distinct CDR3 sequences, around 20% being singletons. The sequencing used cultured PBMCs, collected from culture after CMV antigen stimulation. The receptors derive from a human donor in good health (CMV status not recorded). Some clones in this sample may be carry-over from other donors' samples.

V usage is TRBV12-3 or TRBV12-4 and J usage is TRBJ1-1; D is unclear. This CDR3 has 13 amino acids. V gave up 4 bases and J gave up 3 bases, with 9 bases separating them. The CDR3 DNA sequence: TGTGCCAGCAGTTCCGACGGCGACACTGAAGCTTTCTTT. This sequence encodes CASSSDGDTEAFF.

In its sample, this clonotype was seen a few times. The chain has TRBV12-3 or TRBV12-4 and TRBJ2-3, with a possible D match to TRBD2 (5 bases). Trimming stripped 5 bases from V and 3 bases from J, with 12 bases between. CDR3 length equals 14 residues. CDR3 in amino acids: CASSPLIATDTQYF. DNA for the CDR3: TGTGCCAGCAGTCCCTTAATAGCGACAGATACGCAGTATTTT.

The chain couples TRBV27 to TRBJ2-1, with a weak D call TRBD2 (6 bases). The V end lost 3 bases, the J end lost 9 bases, and 9 bases lay between the germline ends. This CDR3 region has 12 residues. Germline lookup yields CDR1 MNHEY and CDR2 SMNVEV (reference sequence). The CDR3 loop is CASSFWRGEQFF. The CDR3 DNA reads TGTGCCAGCAGTTTCTGGAGGGGTGAGCAGTTCTTC.

The chain combines TRBV7-9 with TRBJ1-4; tentatively, D is TRBD1 (5 bases). CDR1 SEHNR and CDR2 FQNEAQ come from the germline V gene (reference sequence). The CDR3 consists of 16 residues. Between the trimmed V and J ends, which lost 5 bases and 4 bases, there was a span of 17 bases. In DNA form, the CDR3 reads TGTGCCAGCAGCCCCCCAGAAACGGGGCGTAATGAAAAACTGTTTTTT. Translated, it gives CASSPPETGRNEKLFF.

The chain recombines TRBV12-3 or TRBV12-4 with TRBJ2-1, with 8 bases lining up with TRBD2. This CDR3 is 16 amino acids long. V shed 5 bases and J 3 bases; nucleotides not matched to a gene: 9. CDR3 loop: CASSPLTRGDYNEQFF. In nucleotides, the CDR3 is TGTGCCAGCAGTCCCCTGACGCGGGGGGACTACAATGAGCAGTTCTTC.

This clonotype has ten or more counts. The genes are TRBV11-3 and TRBJ2-1, with TRBD2 identical over 13 bases. The germline CDR1 and CDR2 sequences are SGHNT and YENEEA. The CDR3 consists of 15 residues. With V trimmed by 4 bases and J by 11 bases, 8 bases remained unmatched. CDR3 region: CASSSIGTSGNQQFF. Written as DNA, the CDR3 is TGTGCCAGCAGCTCTATCGGGACTAGCGGGAATCAGCAGTTCTTC. Based on the CDR3 plus reference TRBV11-3 and TRBJ2-1, the full variable domain is EAGVVQSPRYKIIEKKQPVAFWCNPISGHNTLYWYLQNLGQGPELLIRYENEEAVDDSQLPKDRFSAERLKGVDSTLKIQPAELGDSAVYLCASSSIGTSGNQQFFGPGTRLTVL.

In this sample, this clonotype turned up a few times. V usage is TRBV5-1 and J usage is TRBJ1-1; D unresolved. The germline V gene has CDR1 SGHRS and CDR2 YFSETQ. V was cut by 4 bases and J by 6 bases, with 7 bases left in between. The CDR3 has 11 amino acids. In DNA, the CDR3 is TGCGCCAGCAGCCTAGGTCCTGAAGCTTTCTTT. Protein: CASSLGPEAFF.

This clonotype was counted ten times or more. V usage is TRBV7-2 and J usage is TRBJ1-6, with 9 nucleotides matching TRBD1. The J segment lost 10 bases and the V segment lost 1 base, leaving 5 bases of the junction unmatched. The CDR3 spans 15 residues. The V gene's germline CDR1 is SGHTA and CDR2 FQGNSA. CDR3 amino acids: CASSLGDRDGSPLHF. The CDR3 nucleotides read TGTGCCAGCAGCTTAGGGGACAGGGACGGGTCACCCCTCCACTTT.

This clonotype was picked up many times. The rearrangement uses TRBV7-7 and TRBJ2-5; TRBD1 matches 7 bases. The germline V gene has CDR1 SSHAT and CDR2 FNYEAQ (reference sequence). J was trimmed by 2 bases and V by 5 bases; bases with no gene match: 5. This CDR3 region has 14 residues. The CDR3 DNA reads as TGTGCCAGCAGCCGACAGGGTTGGCAAGAGACCCAGTACTTC. This codes for CASSRQGWQETQYF.

This chain's CDR3 is CASSREIAGWDNEQFF. CDR3 nucleotide sequence: TGTGCCAGCAGCCGAGAAATAGCGGGATGGGACAATGAGCAGTTCTTC. The chain carries TRBV7-2 and TRBJ2-1; 8 nucleotides align to TRBD2. The length of the CDR3 is 16 residues. After removal of 5 bases from V and 5 bases from J, the junction contained 11 bases not matched to a gene. Germline values: CDR1 SGHTA, CDR2 FQGNSA.